The rows below give T cell receptor beta chains drawn from one sample of a study of CD8+ T cells in alopecia areata. The repertoire was sequenced with immunoSEQ multiplex PCR; TCRdb's copy has only in-frame clones and lacks some. The table lists approximately 210,000 clones, roughly 64% of them singletons, with about 4% in the top ten. The starting material was CD4+ T cells sorted from blood, obtained at week 4, from a patient treated with tofacitinib. The source of these receptors is a human donor with alopecia areata. Each CDR3 is given with its conserved first and last residue. Each record gives: J gene, D gene, CDR3 length, V gene, clone size, CDR3 DNA, CDR3 protein. A D gene is named only where the DNA matches it firmly. Some rows have no size entry. The others give once, few or many, or a class for an expanded clone.

J: TRBJ1-1
D: NA
length: 12
V: TRBV2
size: NA
DNA: TGTGCCAGCAGCTTTACCCTTGCTGAAGCTTTCTTT
CDR3: CASSFTLAEAFF

J: TRBJ1-1
D: NA
length: 13
V: TRBV10-3
size: NA
DNA: TGTGCCATCAAGTTGCTCAGGGACACTGAAGCTTTCTTT
CDR3: CAIKLLRDTEAFF

J: TRBJ2-7
D: TRBD1
length: 13
V: TRBV25-1
size: NA
DNA: TGTGCCAGCTTGGACAGGAACTCCTACGAGCAGTACTTC
CDR3: CASLDRNSYEQYF

J: TRBJ2-7
D: TRBD1
length: 12
V: TRBV9
size: once
DNA: TGTGCCAGCAGCAACGGACAGGGCGGGCAGTACTTC
CDR3: CASSNGQGGQYF

J: TRBJ2-5
D: NA
length: 13
V: TRBV10-2
size: few
DNA: TGCGCCAGCAGGGACAGCTCCCCGGAGACCCAGTACTTC
CDR3: CASRDSSPETQYF

J: TRBJ2-3
D: NA
length: 16
V: TRBV7-9
size: once
DNA: TGTGCCAGCAGCTTAGCGCTCGGGAGAATCACAGATACGCAGTATTTT
CDR3: CASSLALGRITDTQYF

J: TRBJ2-5
D: NA
length: 10
V: TRBV29-1
size: few
DNA: TGCAGCGCAGGGGAAGAGACCCAGTACTTC
CDR3: CSAGEETQYF

J: TRBJ1-1
D: NA
length: 14
V: TRBV2
size: NA
DNA: TGTGCCAGCAGTGAAAGCGGGACACCTCCAAGGACTTTCTTT
CDR3: CASSESGTPPRTFF

J: TRBJ2-3
D: NA
length: 12
V: TRBV29-1
size: NA
DNA: TGCAGCGTTGATCAGAGCACAGATACGCAGTATTTT
CDR3: CSVDQSTDTQYF

J: TRBJ2-5
D: NA
length: 15
V: TRBV7-8
size: few
DNA: TGTGCCAGCAGCCCCAATGCGGGGTTTCGGGAGACCCAGTACTTC
CDR3: CASSPNAGFRETQYF

J: TRBJ2-5
D: NA
length: 12
V: TRBV5-1
size: NA
DNA: TGCGCCAGCAGCTCCACCCAAGAGACCCAGTACTTC
CDR3: CASSSTQETQYF

J: TRBJ1-1
D: NA
length: 15
V: TRBV30
size: NA
DNA: TGTGCCTGGAGTGCCGTGGCAGCCCATCCGGTTTTGCCTTTCTTT
CDR3: CAWSAVAAHPVLPFF

J: TRBJ2-3
D: TRBD1
length: 17
V: TRBV25-1
size: NA
DNA: TGTGCCAGCAGGCAGCCCCGGACAGGGGGCGGAGCAGATATGCAGTATTTT
CDR3: CASRQPRTGGGADMQYF

J: TRBJ2-7
D: NA
length: 13
V: TRBV5-6
size: few
DNA: TGTGCCAGCAGCTTGGACTTCACCTACGAGCAGTACTTC
CDR3: CASSLDFTYEQYF

J: TRBJ2-1
D: NA
length: 15
V: TRBV7-2
size: few
DNA: TGTGCCAGCAGCTTAGGGTGGGGTGGATACAATGAGCAGTTCTTC
CDR3: CASSLGWGGYNEQFF

J: TRBJ2-3
D: NA
length: 12
V: TRBV30
size: few
DNA: TGTGCCTGGAGTGTGAGCACAGATACGCAGTATTTT
CDR3: CAWSVSTDTQYF

J: TRBJ1-1
D: NA
length: 13
V: TRBV2
size: NA
DNA: TGTGCCAGCAGTCTGGAGGGGAACACTGAAGCTTTCTTT
CDR3: CASSLEGNTEAFF

J: TRBJ2-5
D: NA
length: 15
V: TRBV4-3
size: NA
DNA: TGCGCCAGCAGCCAAGATTGGGTTCCCCAAGAGACCCAGTACTTC
CDR3: CASSQDWVPQETQYF

J: TRBJ2-2
D: TRBD1
length: 14
V: TRBV6-5
size: NA
DNA: TGTGCCAGCAAGGGACAGGGGGACACCGGGGAGCTGTTTTTT
CDR3: CASKGQGDTGELFF

J: TRBJ2-5
D: NA
length: 12
V: TRBV30
size: NA
DNA: TGTGCCTGGAGTAGTAGTGGGGAGACCCAGTACTTC
CDR3: CAWSSSGETQYF

J: TRBJ2-3
D: TRBD2
length: 16
V: TRBV7-2
size: few
DNA: TGTGCCAGCAGCTCGGGTCCGGGGGGGTCTGCAGATACGCAGTATTTT
CDR3: CASSSGPGGSADTQYF

J: TRBJ2-2
D: NA
length: 14
V: TRBV2
size: few
DNA: TGTGCCAGCAGGGTCGGACACGGGACCGGGGAGCTGTTTTTT
CDR3: CASRVGHGTGELFF

J: TRBJ1-1
D: NA
length: 15
V: TRBV29-1
size: NA
DNA: TGCAGCGTTGTTGGACGTCGGTGGGGGAACACTGAAGCTTTCTTT
CDR3: CSVVGRRWGNTEAFF

J: TRBJ2-4
D: TRBD1
length: 14
V: TRBV30
size: once
DNA: TGTGCCTTCGAAACCGGGACAGAGGTAAACATTCAGTACTTC
CDR3: CAFETGTEVNIQYF

J: TRBJ2-7
D: NA
length: 16
V: TRBV18
size: few
DNA: TGTGCCAGCTCACCATGGGCTCCCGGGAGATCCTACGAGCAGTACTTC
CDR3: CASSPWAPGRSYEQYF

J: TRBJ2-3
D: NA
length: 12
V: TRBV7-2
size: few
DNA: TGTGCCAGCAGCGCCTTCACAGATACGCAGTATTTT
CDR3: CASSAFTDTQYF

J: TRBJ1-2
D: NA
length: 14
V: TRBV2
size: once
DNA: TGTGCCAGCAGGCGGGTCGGCCCTAACTATGGCTACACCTTC
CDR3: CASRRVGPNYGYTF

J: TRBJ1-1
D: NA
length: 14
V: TRBV5-4
size: few
DNA: TGTGCCAGCAGCACCACCCTTCAAAACACTGAAGCTTTCTTT
CDR3: CASSTTLQNTEAFF

J: TRBJ2-3
D: NA
length: 13
V: TRBV5-1
size: NA
DNA: TGCGCCAGCAGCGACCTCCCCACAGATACGCAGTATTTT
CDR3: CASSDLPTDTQYF

J: TRBJ1-2
D: NA
length: 13
V: TRBV6-5
size: NA
DNA: TGTGCCAGCAGTTATGGACTTAACTATGGCTACACCTTC
CDR3: CASSYGLNYGYTF

J: TRBJ1-4
D: NA
length: 15
V: TRBV7-3
size: NA
DNA: TGTGCCAGCAGCTTAACAGGCCGCAGGGGTGAAAAACTGTTTTTT
CDR3: CASSLTGRRGEKLFF